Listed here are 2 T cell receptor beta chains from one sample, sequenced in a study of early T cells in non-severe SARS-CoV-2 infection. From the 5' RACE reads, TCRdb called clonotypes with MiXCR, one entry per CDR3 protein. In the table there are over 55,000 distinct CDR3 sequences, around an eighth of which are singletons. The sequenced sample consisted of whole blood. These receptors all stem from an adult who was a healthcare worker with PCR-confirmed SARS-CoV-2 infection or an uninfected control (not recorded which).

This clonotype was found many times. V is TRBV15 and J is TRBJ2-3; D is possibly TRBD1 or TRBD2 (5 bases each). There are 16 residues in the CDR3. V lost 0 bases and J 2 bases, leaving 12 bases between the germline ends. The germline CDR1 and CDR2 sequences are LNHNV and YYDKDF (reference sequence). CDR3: CATSREKGSLTDTQYF. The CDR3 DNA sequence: TGTGCCACCAGCAGAGAAAAGGGGAGCCTCACAGATACGCAGTATTTT.

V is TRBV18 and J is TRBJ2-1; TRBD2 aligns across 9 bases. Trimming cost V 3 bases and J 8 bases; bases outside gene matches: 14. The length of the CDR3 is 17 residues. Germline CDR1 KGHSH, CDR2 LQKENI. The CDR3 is CASSPLFNSGSFHEQFF. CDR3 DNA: TGTGCCAGCTCACCCCTCTTCAATAGCGGGAGTTTCCATGAGCAGTTCTTC.